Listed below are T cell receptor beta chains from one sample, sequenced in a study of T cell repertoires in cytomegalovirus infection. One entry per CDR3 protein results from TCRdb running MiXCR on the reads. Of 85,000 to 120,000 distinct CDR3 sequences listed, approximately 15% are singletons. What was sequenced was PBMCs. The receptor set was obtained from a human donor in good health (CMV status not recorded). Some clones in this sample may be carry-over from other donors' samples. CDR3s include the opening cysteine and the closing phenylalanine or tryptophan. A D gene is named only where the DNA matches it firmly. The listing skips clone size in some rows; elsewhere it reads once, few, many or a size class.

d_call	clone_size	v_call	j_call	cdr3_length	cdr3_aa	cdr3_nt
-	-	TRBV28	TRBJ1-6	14	CASSPGGPATPLHF	TGTGCCAGCTCCCCCGGGGGCCCAGCCACACCCCTCCACTTT
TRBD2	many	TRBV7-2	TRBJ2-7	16	CASSLGERGAPYEQYF	TGTGCCAGCAGCTTAGGGGAGCGGGGGGCCCCCTACGAGCAGTACTTC
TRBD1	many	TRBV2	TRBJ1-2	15	CASSEFVTGNYGYTF	TGTGCCAGCAGTGAATTCGTGACAGGGAACTATGGCTACACCTTC
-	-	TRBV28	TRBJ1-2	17	CASSFPGTLMLNYGYTF	TGTGCCAGCAGTTTCCCCGGGACCCTAATGCTAAACTATGGCTACACCTTC
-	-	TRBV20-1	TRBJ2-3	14	CSALRGGAKDTQYF	TGCAGTGCTCTAAGAGGGGGGGCGAAAGATACGCAGTATTTT
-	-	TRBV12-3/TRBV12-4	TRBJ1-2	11	CDSSLVPPPTF	TGTGACAGCAGTTTAGTCCCCCCGCCGACCTTC
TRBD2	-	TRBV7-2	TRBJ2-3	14	CASVVAGGTDTQYF	TGTGCCAGTGTAGTAGCGGGGGGAACAGATACGCAGTATTTT
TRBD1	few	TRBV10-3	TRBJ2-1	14	CAIMGTGGINEQFF	TGTGCCATCATGGGGACAGGGGGTATCAATGAGCAGTTCTTC
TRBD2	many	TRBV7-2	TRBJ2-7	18	CASSFGLAGSTSSYEQYF	TGTGCCAGCAGCTTCGGACTAGCGGGGTCGACCAGCTCCTACGAGCAGTACTTC
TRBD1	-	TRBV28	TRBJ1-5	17	CASSTLGQGMGNQPQHF	TGTGCCAGCAGTACCTTGGGACAGGGGATGGGCAATCAGCCCCAGCATTTT